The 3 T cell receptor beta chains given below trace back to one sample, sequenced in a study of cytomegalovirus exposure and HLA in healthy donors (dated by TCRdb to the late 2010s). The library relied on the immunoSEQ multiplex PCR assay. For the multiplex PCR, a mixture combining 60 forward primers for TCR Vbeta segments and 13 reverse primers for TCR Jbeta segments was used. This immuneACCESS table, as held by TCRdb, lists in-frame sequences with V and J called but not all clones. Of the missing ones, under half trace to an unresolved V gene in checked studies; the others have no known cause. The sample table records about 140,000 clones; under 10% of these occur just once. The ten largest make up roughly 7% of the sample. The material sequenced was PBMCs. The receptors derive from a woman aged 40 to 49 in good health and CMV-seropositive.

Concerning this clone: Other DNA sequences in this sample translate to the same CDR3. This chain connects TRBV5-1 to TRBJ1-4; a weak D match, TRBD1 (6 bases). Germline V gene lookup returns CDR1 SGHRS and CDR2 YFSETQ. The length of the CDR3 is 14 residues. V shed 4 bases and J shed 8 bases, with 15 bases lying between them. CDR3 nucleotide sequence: TGCGCCAGCAGCCTCGGCAGGGGCGACGAAAAACTGTTTTTT. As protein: CASSLGRGDEKLFF. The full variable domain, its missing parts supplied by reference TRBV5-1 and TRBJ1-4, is KAGVTQTPRYLIKTRGQQVTLSCSPISGHRSVSWYQQTPGQGLQFLFEYFSETQRNKGNFPGRFSGRQFSNSRSEMNVSTLELGDSALYLCASSLGRGDEKLFFGSGTQLSVL.

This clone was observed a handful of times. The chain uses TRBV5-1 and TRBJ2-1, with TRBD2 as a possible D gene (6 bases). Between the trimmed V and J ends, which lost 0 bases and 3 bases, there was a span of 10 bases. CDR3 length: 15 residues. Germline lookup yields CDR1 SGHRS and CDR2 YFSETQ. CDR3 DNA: TGCGCCAGCAGCTTGGTCGGGACTGACTACAATGAGCAGTTCTTC. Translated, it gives CASSLVGTDYNEQFF.

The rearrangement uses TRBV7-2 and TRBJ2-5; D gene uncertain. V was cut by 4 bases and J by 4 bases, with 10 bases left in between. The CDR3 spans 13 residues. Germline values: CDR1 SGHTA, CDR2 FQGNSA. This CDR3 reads CASSSSIRETQYF. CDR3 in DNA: TGTGCCAGCAGCTCCTCGATTAGAGAGACCCAGTACTTC.